The 7 T cell receptor beta chains listed next were all sequenced from one sample in a study of blood T cell repertoires in COVID-19. Assay used: immunoSEQ multiplex PCR; TCRdb lists only in-frame clones, some missing. Of 210,000 or so clones listed, more than 80% are singletons. Material: PBMCs or T cells enriched from blood (not recorded which). Receptor source: a man aged 55 to 69 who had recovered from COVID-19.

This rearrangement joins TRBV7-2 to TRBJ1-2, with TRBD1 matching over 9 bases. This CDR3 is built from 17 residues. Trimming took 5 bases from V and 0 from J; bases not matched to a gene: 10. The germline gives CDR1 SGHTA, CDR2 FQGNSA. This CDR3 reads CASSHPSYRGPNYGYTF. CDR3 coding DNA: TGTGCCAGCAGCCATCCATCTTACAGGGGGCCTAACTATGGCTACACCTTC.

The chain uses TRBV6-5 and TRBJ1-4; possibly TRBD1 for D (6 bases). The V gene's germline CDR1 is MNHEY and CDR2 SVGAGI. V was shortened by 5 bases and J by 10 bases, with 20 bases between the two germline ends. The CDR3 has 15 residues. CDR3 residues: CASSLDGTYGGKLFF. CDR3 DNA: TGTGCCAGCAGTCTGGACGGGACATATGGAGGAAAACTGTTTTTT.

V is TRBV7-2 and J is TRBJ2-3, with TRBD1 identical over 9 bases. The CDR3 runs 17 residues. J was trimmed by 4 bases and V by 0 bases; bases with no gene match: 8. The germline V gene has CDR1 SGHTA and CDR2 FQGNSA. DNA of the CDR3: TGTGCCAGCAGCTTAGCCCCGGGACAGGGTTTGGCAGATACGCAGTATTTT. Its translation is CASSLAPGQGLADTQYF.

The chain is built from TRBV19 and TRBJ2-7; 7 nucleotides agree with TRBD2. Looked up from germline, CDR1 is LNHDA and CDR2 is SQIVND (reference sequence). V lost 4 bases to trimming and J lost 0 bases; unmatched junction nucleotides: 12. This CDR3 is built from 17 residues. CDR3 residues: CASSTRGMGGISYEQYF. DNA for the CDR3: TGTGCCAGTAGTACCCGGGGTATGGGAGGGATCTCCTACGAGCAGTACTTC.

The chain employs TRBV19 and TRBJ1-6; possibly TRBD1 for D (6 bases). With 5 bases removed from V and 10 bases from J, the gap between germline ends came to 12 bases. Per the germline V gene, CDR1 is LNHDA and CDR2 is SQIVND (reference sequence). CDR3 length equals 13 residues. CDR3 sequence: CASSQGTRSPLHF. DNA for the CDR3: TGTGCCAGTAGTCAGGGGACGAGATCACCCCTCCACTTT.

The chain recombines TRBV6-5 with TRBJ2-7, with TRBD1 matching over 10 bases. The CDR3 is 15 residues long. The germline V gene has CDR1 MNHEY and CDR2 SVGAGI. V shed 6 bases, J shed 3 bases, and the junction held 8 bases outside the gene matches. The CDR3 region has the DNA TGTGCCAGCAGGACAGGGACAGGGGAATACTACGAGCAGTACTTC. This translates into CASRTGTGEYYEQYF.

This chain joins TRBV5-1 and TRBJ2-2; 7 nucleotides line up with TRBD1. CDR3 length equals 14 residues. Looked up from germline, CDR1 is SGHRS and CDR2 is YFSETQ. The J segment lost 6 bases and the V segment lost 4 bases, leaving 6 bases of the junction unmatched. The CDR3 reads CASSMGQRPGELFF. The CDR3 DNA reads as TGCGCCAGCAGCATGGGACAGCGTCCCGGGGAGCTGTTTTTT.